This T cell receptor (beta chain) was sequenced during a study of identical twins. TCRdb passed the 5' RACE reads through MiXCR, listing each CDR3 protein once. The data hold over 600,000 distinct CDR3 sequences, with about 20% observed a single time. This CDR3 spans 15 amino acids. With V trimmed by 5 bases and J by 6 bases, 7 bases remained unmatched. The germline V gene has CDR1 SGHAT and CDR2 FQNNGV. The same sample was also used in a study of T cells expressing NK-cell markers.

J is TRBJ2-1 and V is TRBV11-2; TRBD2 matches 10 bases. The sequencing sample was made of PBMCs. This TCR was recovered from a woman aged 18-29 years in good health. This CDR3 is CASSAGTSEINEQFF. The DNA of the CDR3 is TGTGCCAGCAGCGCCGGGACTAGCGAAATCAATGAGCAGTTCTTC.